The 13 T cell receptor beta chains presented below share a single source sample, sequenced in a study of spatial heterogeneity in lung cancer. MiXCR, applied by TCRdb to the 5' RACE reads, yields one record per CDR3 protein. The data contain fewer than 30,000 distinct CDR3 sequences, 5% to 6% of them seen just once; the ten biggest clones take up under 25%. The sample's time point: blood at routine non-recurrence follow-up after resection. Sequencing covered unsorted whole RNA taken from tumor, nontumor lung or frozen PBMC. The sequencing used PBMCs, collected at follow-up. Receptors were obtained from a male donor with early-stage non-small cell lung cancer.

Ten or more counts support this clonotype. The chain has TRBV11-3 and TRBJ1-6; D unclear. Trimming left V 5 bases short and J 7 bases short, with 9 bases between. Germline V gene lookup returns CDR1 SGHNT and CDR2 YENEEA. CDR3 length: 13 residues. This CDR3 is CASSPVMNSPLHF. The CDR3 coding sequence is TGTGCCAGCAGCCCGGTCATGAATTCACCCCTCCACTTT.

At least ten counts were recorded for this clonotype. The CDR3 region has the DNA TGTGCCAGCAGCAGCCACAGGGGGCCTTACAATGAGCAGTTCTTC. Amino acids: CASSSHRGPYNEQFF. This chain joins TRBV7-2 and TRBJ2-1; TRBD1 aligns across 9 bases. CDR1 is SGHTA, CDR2 FQGNSA, per germline. This CDR3 has 15 amino acids. V shed 5 bases, J shed 4 bases, and the junction held 6 bases outside the gene matches.

This clonotype was found a few times. The rearrangement links TRBV30 to TRBJ2-4, with D uncertain. The CDR3 sequence is 16 residues long. Germline values: CDR1 GTSNPN, CDR2 SVGIG (reference sequence). The V and J ends lost 5 bases and 0 bases respectively, with 17 bases between them. The CDR3 sequence: CAWHERKWKAKNIQYF. The CDR3 nucleotides read TGTGCCTGGCACGAAAGGAAGTGGAAAGCCAAAAACATTCAGTACTTC. The whole variable domain, remainder taken from reference TRBV30 and TRBJ2-4, is SQTIHQWPATLVQPVGSPLSLECTVEGTSNPNLYWYRQAAGRGLQLLFYSVGIGQISSEVPQNLSASRPQDRQFILSSKKLLLSDSGFYLCAWHERKWKAKNIQYFGAGTRLSVL.

This clonotype was counted at least ten times. This chain joins TRBV18 and TRBJ2-3; D may be TRBD2 (7 bases). V lost 2 bases, J lost 2 bases, and 20 bases lay in between. Germline V CDR1 and CDR2: KGHSH, LQKENI. This CDR3 spans 18 amino acids. The CDR3 DNA reads TGTGCCAGCTCACCAAAGGGGGTGAGCGGGGAGTACACAGATACGCAGTATTTT. This codes for CASSPKGVSGEYTDTQYF.

The CDR3 sequence is CASSDLGQEAQYF. As DNA, the CDR3 is TGTGCCAGCAGTGACCTGGGCCAGGAGGCGCAGTATTTT. The rearrangement joins TRBV25-1 to TRBJ2-3, with D tentatively TRBD2 (5 bases). Germline CDR1 reads MGHDK; CDR2 reads SYGVNS. The CDR3 contains 13 residues. Trimming took off 3 bases at V and 10 bases at J, with 14 bases between the two ends. The whole variable domain, filled in from reference TRBV25-1 and TRBJ2-3, reads EADIYQTPRYLVIGTGKKITLECSQTMGHDKMYWYQQDPGMELHLIHYSYGVNSTEKGDLSSESTVSRIRTEHFPLTLESARPSHTSQYLCASSDLGQEAQYFGPGTRLTVL.

This clonotype was seen at least ten times. V gene TRBV2 combines with J gene TRBJ1-2; the match to TRBD1 covers 8 bases. The CDR3 totals 15 residues. V lost 5 bases and J lost 4; bases outside the gene matches: 9. Germline-derived CDR1 and CDR2 are SNHLY and FYNNEI. Here the CDR3 DNA reads TGTGCCAGCAGTTCCTTCATGGGGACAGGCTATGGCTACACCTTC. Its translation: CASSSFMGTGYGYTF.

Worth noting for this clonotype: One end of the junction does not line up with germline, which may come from a read error. The chain is built from TRBV24-1 and TRBJ2-1, with TRBD2 matching over 8 bases. Looked up from germline, CDR1 is KGHDR and CDR2 is SFDVKD. This CDR3 is built from 16 residues. Here the CDR3 DNA reads TGTGCCACCAGTGACCCCGGGGGGGGAGGATACAATGAACAGTTCTTC. It codes for CATSDPGGGGYNEQFF.

This clonotype has ten or more counts. The chain carries TRBV7-2 and TRBJ2-5, with D hard to call. The ends were cut back, 5 bases at V and 5 bases at J, with 9 bases in the middle. The germline V gene encodes CDR1 SGHTA and CDR2 FQGNSA. The CDR3 has 12 amino acids. The CDR3 region has the DNA TGTGCCAGCAGCCTAAATATGGAGACCCAGTACTTC. It codes for CASSLNMETQYF.

The J gene is TRBJ2-1, the V gene TRBV11-3, with D tentatively TRBD2 (6 bases). This CDR3 is 14 amino acids long. Germline V gene data show CDR1 as SGHNT and CDR2 as YENEEA. V shed 3 bases and J shed 9 bases, with 15 bases lying between them. CDR3 DNA sequence: TGTGCCAGCAGCTTCTCCCCTAGCGCGGGTGAGCAGTTCTTC. Protein: CASSFSPSAGEQFF.

Only a few counts were recorded for this clonotype. This chain uses TRBV28 with TRBJ2-3; D not certain. The CDR3 extends over 12 amino acids. V lost 7 bases, J lost 6 bases, and 11 bases lay in between. Germline V gene lookup returns CDR1 MDHEN and CDR2 SYDVKM. As DNA, the CDR3 is TGTGCCAGCACGACTGGAAGGGATACGCAGTATTTT. Translation: CASTTGRDTQYF. Full variable domain (outside the CDR3, taken from reference TRBV28 and TRBJ2-3): DVKVTQSSRYLVKRTGEKVFLECVQDMDHENMFWYRQDPGLGLRLIYFSYDVKMKEKGDIPEGYSVSREKKERFSLILESASTNQTSMYLCASTTGRDTQYFGPGTRLTVL.

This clonotype showed up many times. This chain uses TRBV29-1 with TRBJ2-1; 7 positions match TRBD2. V shed 7 bases and J 8 bases; nucleotides not matched to a gene: 11. CDR3 length equals 13 residues. Germline lookup yields CDR1 SQVTM and CDR2 ANQGSEA. CDR3 protein: CSAPRGGWDEQFF. Here the CDR3 DNA reads TGCAGCGCCCCGCGGGGAGGGTGGGATGAGCAGTTCTTC.

The table lists this clonotype with a few counts. The chain couples TRBV20-1 to TRBJ1-2; D is possibly TRBD1 (6 bases). Deletions cut 5 bases from V and 3 bases from J, with 10 bases between. The CDR3 runs to 12 residues. The germline V gene has CDR1 DFQATT and CDR2 SNEGSKA (reference sequence). In DNA, the CDR3 is TGCAGTGCTTACCAGGGGCACTATGGCTACACCTTC. This codes for CSAYQGHYGYTF.

The table lists this clonotype with many counts. The chain joins TRBV21-1 to TRBJ2-7; TRBD1, the D gene given by the table, was not confirmed from the DNA. TRBV21-1 is a known pseudogene. The CDR3 runs to 16 residues. CDR3 in amino acids: CASSKLSGGVVYEQYV. CDR3 nucleotide sequence: TGTGCCAGCAGCAAACTCTCAGGGGGCGTCGTCTACGAGCAGTACGTC.